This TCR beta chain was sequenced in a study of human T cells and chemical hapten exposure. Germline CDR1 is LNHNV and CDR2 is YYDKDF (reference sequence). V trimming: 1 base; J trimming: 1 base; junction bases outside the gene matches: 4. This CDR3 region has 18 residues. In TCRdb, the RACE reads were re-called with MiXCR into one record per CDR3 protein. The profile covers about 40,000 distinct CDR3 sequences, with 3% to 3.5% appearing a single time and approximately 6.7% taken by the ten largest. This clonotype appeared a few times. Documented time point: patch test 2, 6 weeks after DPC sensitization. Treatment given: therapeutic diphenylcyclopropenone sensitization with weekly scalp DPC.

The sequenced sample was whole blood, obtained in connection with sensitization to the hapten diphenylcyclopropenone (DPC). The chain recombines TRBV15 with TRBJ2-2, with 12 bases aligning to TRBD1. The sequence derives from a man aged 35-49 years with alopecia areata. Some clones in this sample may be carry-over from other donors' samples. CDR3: CATSRGGQGARNTGELFF. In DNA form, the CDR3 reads TGTGCCACCAGCAGAGGGGGACAGGGGGCGCGGAACACCGGGGAGCTGTTTTTT.